A single sample gave rise to the 27 T cell receptor beta chains below, sequenced in a study of shared clonotypes between healthy human individuals (dated by TCRdb to about 2020). The library came from the immunoSEQ multiplex PCR assay. TCRdb took over this immuneACCESS table, retaining in-frame rearrangements with V and J assigned. Such tables are incomplete; in checked studies, under half of the missing clones stem from an unresolved V gene, and the remainder is unexplained. Counted in this sample were approximately 720,000 clones; more than 70% of them appeared once. Around 1.8% of the sample is held by the ten biggest clonotypes. Sequencing was carried out using memory CD4+ T cells sorted from blood. The sample's cell subset or site label is to be understood as: CD45RA-negative fraction. These receptors all come from a young woman in good health.

A word on this clone: The sample has other DNA sequences that encode this CDR3 too. This rearrangement joins TRBV29-1 to TRBJ1-2; 8 bases are shared with TRBD1. In germline, CDR1 is SQVTM, CDR2 ANQGSEA. The CDR3 has 12 residues. Trimming took 4 bases from V and 5 from J; bases not matched to a gene: 3. The CDR3 sequence: CSVARQGYGYTF. Here the CDR3 DNA reads TGCAGCGTTGCCCGACAGGGGTATGGCTACACCTTC.

To note about this clone: This likely stems from a read error, as it lies one base from a far larger clone. Other nucleotide sequences in the sample specify the same CDR3. This sequence joins TRBV5-1 and TRBJ2-2; a weak D match, TRBD2 (6 bases). Trimming took off 4 bases at V and 3 bases at J, with 10 bases between the two ends. The CDR3 sequence is 14 residues long. From germline, CDR1 is SGHRS and CDR2 YFSETQ. The CDR3 spells CASSPGTDTGELFF. The CDR3 nucleotides are TGCGCCAGCAGCCCCGGGACTGACACCGGGGAGCTGTTTTTT. Full variable domain (outside the CDR3, taken from reference TRBV5-1 and TRBJ2-2): KAGVTQTPRYLIKTRGQQVTLSCSPISGHRSVSWYQQTPGQGLQFLFEYFSETQRNKGNFPGRFSGRQFSNSRSEMNVSTLELGDSALYLCASSPGTDTGELFFGEGSRLTVL.

The chain is built from TRBV2 and TRBJ2-3; 12 bases map to TRBD1. Germline V lookup: CDR1 SNHLY, CDR2 FYNNEI. The CDR3 consists of 15 residues. Germline trimming cut 6 bases from V and 3 bases from J; bases unmatched to any gene: 4. CDR3 amino acids: CASRGQGARTDTQYF. The CDR3 DNA is TGTGCCAGCAGGGGACAGGGGGCGCGGACAGATACGCAGTATTTT.

This clone was observed a few times. The chain joins TRBV18 to TRBJ1-1; no clear D. V lost 6 bases and J 1 base, leaving 6 bases between the germline ends. Germline CDR1 KGHSH, CDR2 LQKENI. There are 12 residues in the CDR3. The CDR3 protein is CASSEQNTEAFF. For the CDR3, the DNA is TGTGCCAGCTCTGAGCAGAACACTGAAGCTTTCTTT.

The chain links TRBV18 to TRBJ2-7, with 9 bases lining up with TRBD2. The V gene end was trimmed by 3 bases and the J gene end by 2 bases; junction bases not matched to a gene: 5. CDR1 KGHSH and CDR2 LQKENI come from the germline V gene. This CDR3 contains 15 residues. The CDR3 here is CASSPLAGIAYEQYF. CDR3 coding DNA: TGTGCCAGCTCACCTCTAGCGGGAATTGCCTACGAGCAGTACTTC. The full variable domain, in which reference TRBV18 and TRBJ2-7 provide the parts outside the CDR3, is NAGVMQNPRHLVRRRGQEARLRCSPMKGHSHVYWYRQLPEEGLKFMVYLQKENIIDESGMPKERFSAEFPKEGPSILRIQQVVRGDSAAYFCASSPLAGIAYEQYFGPGTRLTVT.

The rearrangement uses TRBV19 and TRBJ1-4, with TRBD1 matching over 8 bases. Per the germline V gene, CDR1 is LNHDA and CDR2 is SQIVND (reference sequence). This CDR3 contains 14 residues. The ends lost 6 bases at V and 7 bases at J; junction bases unmatched: 7. The CDR3 nucleotides are TGTGCCAGTAGCGGACAGGGTAGGAGTGAAAAACTGTTTTTT. The encoded protein is CASSGQGRSEKLFF. Full variable domain (missing parts from reference TRBV19 and TRBJ1-4): DGGITQSPKYLFRKEGQNVTLSCEQNLNHDAMYWYRQDPGQGLRLIYYSQIVNDFQKGDIAEGYSVSREKKESFPLTVTSAQKNPTAFYLCASSGQGRSEKLFFGSGTQLSVL.

On this clone: A much larger clone is a single base away; this may be a read error. Other DNA sequences in the same sample also yield this CDR3. The rearrangement uses TRBV29-1 and TRBJ2-2; the D gene is possibly TRBD1 (5 bases). Germline V gene data show CDR1 as SQVTM and CDR2 as ANQGSEA. The CDR3 totals 11 residues. V gave up 7 bases and J gave up 8 bases, with 11 bases separating them. This CDR3 reads CSAREFGELFF. The CDR3 coding sequence is TGCAGCGCCAGGGAATTTGGGGAGCTGTTTTTT.

This chain connects TRBV27 to TRBJ2-1; D remains unclear. CDR1 and CDR2 from the germline V gene are MNHEY and SMNVEV (reference sequence). The CDR3 length is 16 residues. V dropped 0 bases and J dropped 2 bases, with 11 bases sitting between them. CDR3 region: CASSLSGNPPYNEQFF. CDR3 nucleotide sequence: TGTGCCAGCAGTTTATCCGGAAACCCGCCCTACAATGAGCAGTTCTTC.

V usage is TRBV4-2 and J usage is TRBJ2-3; 8 bases fit TRBD1. The CDR3 sequence is 16 residues long. With V trimmed by 5 bases and J by 4 bases, 11 bases remained unmatched. Germline V gives CDR1 LGHNA, CDR2 YNFKEQ. CDR3 coding DNA: TGTGCCAGCAGCTCAACAGGGGGTCAGCGTGCAGATACGCAGTATTTT. Translation: CASSSTGGQRADTQYF.

Concerning this clone: The junction differs from germline at one of its ends, possibly a read error. The chain couples TRBV5-8 to TRBJ2-4; a possible D gene is TRBD1 (6 bases). The CDR3 has 11 amino acids. The germline V gene has CDR1 SGHTS and CDR2 YDEGEE. The CDR3 loop is CASVDHRARGF. The CDR3 DNA is TGTGCCAGCGTGGACCACAGGGCCCGCGGCTTC.

This clone was recorded many times. The genes are TRBV15 and TRBJ2-1; 12 bases map to TRBD2. Germline V gives CDR1 LNHNV, CDR2 YYDKDF (reference sequence). This CDR3 is 16 amino acids long. V shed 1 base, J shed 5 bases, and the junction held 3 bases outside the gene matches. The CDR3: CATSRGTSGTHNEQFF. The CDR3, as DNA: TGTGCCACCAGCAGAGGGACTAGCGGGACTCACAATGAGCAGTTCTTC.

This chain joins TRBV7-9 and TRBJ1-2, with D possibly being TRBD1 (5 bases). Trimming stripped 5 bases from V and 6 bases from J, with 22 bases between. This CDR3 comprises 16 residues. From germline, CDR1 is SEHNR and CDR2 FQNEAQ (reference sequence). The chain's CDR3 is CASSPPSKRGFHGYTF. Here the CDR3 DNA reads TGTGCCAGCAGCCCCCCCAGTAAGCGGGGGTTTCATGGCTACACCTTC.

This chain uses TRBV28 with TRBJ1-5; the match to TRBD1 covers 12 bases. The V gene's germline CDR1 is MDHEN and CDR2 SYDVKM. Trimming cost V 5 bases and J 4 bases; bases outside gene matches: 9. The CDR3 has 17 residues. CDR3 DNA: TGTGCCAGCAGTCCGAGGGACAGGGGGCGCCGGAATCAGCCCCAGCATTTT. It codes for CASSPRDRGRRNQPQHF.

The chain recombines TRBV2 with TRBJ2-7, with a tentative D call TRBD1 (6 bases). CDR1 is SNHLY and CDR2 is FYNNEI in the germline V gene. The CDR3 covers 11 residues. V dropped 8 bases and J dropped 3 bases, with 8 bases sitting between them. For the CDR3, the DNA is TGTGCCAGCGACAGGAACTACGAGCAGTACTTC. Translated, it gives CASDRNYEQYF.

The chain couples TRBV9 to TRBJ2-7; D could derive from TRBD1 or TRBD2 (5 bases each). Germline loops: CDR1 SGDLS, CDR2 YYNGEE. Trimming pared 1 base from V and 7 bases from J, leaving 24 bases between. The CDR3 spans 17 residues. The DNA of the CDR3 is TGTGCCAGCAGCGTACCCTGGGGACCAGCATATGGGAATGAGCAGTACTTC. The encoded protein is CASSVPWGPAYGNEQYF. Full variable domain (rest looked up from reference TRBV9 and TRBJ2-7): DSGVTQTPKHLITATGQRVTLRCSPRSGDLSVYWYQQSLDQGLQFLIQYYNGEERAKGNILERFSAQQFPDLHSELNLSSLELGDSALYFCASSVPWGPAYGNEQYFGPGTRLTVT.

The CDR3 is CASSPRESTGELFF. The CDR3 DNA reads as TGTGCCAGCAGCCCTAGGGAATCCACCGGGGAGCTGTTTTTT. The V gene is TRBV5-5, the J gene TRBJ2-2; D remains ambiguous. This CDR3 has 14 amino acids. The V gene lost 4 bases and the J gene lost 4 bases, with 11 bases spanning the gap. Germline CDR1 and CDR2: SGHKS and YYEKEE (reference sequence).

The chain carries TRBV18 and TRBJ2-7; a possible D gene is TRBD2 (6 bases). The CDR3 has 15 residues. Germline CDR1 KGHSH, CDR2 LQKENI. V lost 2 bases, J lost 5 bases, and 16 bases lay in between. The CDR3 reads CASSPMAGMEHEQYF. Written as DNA, the CDR3 is TGTGCCAGCTCACCAATGGCGGGGATGGAACACGAGCAGTACTTC.

This clone was seen only once. This chain links TRBV7-2 with TRBJ2-2; 15 nucleotides line up with TRBD2. V shed 5 bases and J 5 bases; nucleotides not matched to a gene: 12. In germline, CDR1 is SGHTA, CDR2 FQGNSA. The CDR3 is made up of 19 amino acids. The CDR3 nucleotides read TGTGCCAGCAGCAAGACCGGGACTAGCGGGAGGTTCCGAACCGGGGAGCTGTTTTTT. Translation: CASSKTGTSGRFRTGELFF.

The V and J genes are TRBV6-5 and TRBJ1-1; weak D call: TRBD1 (5 bases). The germline CDR1 and CDR2 sequences are MNHEY and SVGAGI. Trimming pared 3 bases from V and 2 bases from J, leaving 10 bases between. The CDR3 has 14 amino acids. The CDR3 DNA reads as TGTGCCAGCAGTTATGGACAAACAAACACTGAAGCTTTCTTT. Translating gives CASSYGQTNTEAFF.

The V gene is TRBV19, the J gene TRBJ1-2, with D possibly being TRBD1 (5 bases). Trimming pared 4 bases from V and 1 base from J, leaving 10 bases between. Looked up from germline, CDR1 is LNHDA and CDR2 is SQIVND (reference sequence). The CDR3 consists of 14 residues. CDR3 DNA sequence: TGTGCCAGTAGTAGACAGAGCGTTAACTATGGCTACACCTTC. Protein sequence: CASSRQSVNYGYTF.

The V and J genes are TRBV7-6 and TRBJ2-7, with 7 bases matching TRBD2. Germline CDR1 reads SGHVS; CDR2 reads FNYEAQ. Trimming removed 5 bases from V and 2 bases from J; junction bases left unmatched: 21. The CDR3 spans 19 residues. DNA for the CDR3: TGTGCCAGCAGCCGAAAGAGCGCGTTTACTAGCGATTCTACCTACGAGCAGTACTTC. Translation: CASSRKSAFTSDSTYEQYF.

The rearrangement joins TRBV5-1 to TRBJ1-2; D ambiguous. The V gene's germline CDR1 is SGHRS and CDR2 YFSETQ. Trimming stripped 4 bases from V and 1 base from J, with 5 bases between. The CDR3 has 12 residues. The CDR3 DNA follows: TGCGCCAGCAGCCTCGGTAACTATGGCTACACCTTC. Protein sequence: CASSLGNYGYTF.

This clone was seen a few times. The chain recombines TRBV7-8 with TRBJ2-7; D is perhaps TRBD1 (6 bases). Germline-derived CDR1 and CDR2 are SGHVS and FQNEAQ. The CDR3 runs 15 residues. V was clipped by 2 bases and J by 3 bases, with 14 bases between them. The CDR3 nucleotides read TGTGCCAGCAGCTTATTTAGCGAAGGGGGCTACGAGCAGTACTTC. Translated, it gives CASSLFSEGGYEQYF.

This chain connects TRBV6-6 to TRBJ2-7, with 8 bases fitting TRBD1. Losses at the gene ends were 4 bases for V and 5 bases for J; bases not matched to a gene: 10. There are 15 residues in the CDR3. Germline-derived CDR1 and CDR2 are MNHNY and SVGAGI (reference sequence). This chain's CDR3 is CASSFEGQVPHEQYF. CDR3 DNA: TGTGCCAGCAGTTTCGAGGGACAGGTCCCCCACGAGCAGTACTTC.

V gene TRBV5-1 combines with J gene TRBJ2-3; 8 bases line up with TRBD2. Germline V gene data show CDR1 as SGHRS and CDR2 as YFSETQ. The trim removed 4 bases at V and 0 bases at J, leaving 7 bases unmatched. The length of the CDR3 is 16 residues. The CDR3 loop is CASSLLAGSSTDTQYF. The CDR3 DNA sequence: TGCGCCAGCAGCCTGTTAGCGGGATCTAGCACAGATACGCAGTATTTT.

This chain joins TRBV5-1 and TRBJ2-3, with TRBD1 as a possible D gene (6 bases). Germline values: CDR1 SGHRS, CDR2 YFSETQ. There are 16 residues in the CDR3. V gave up 4 bases and J gave up 3 bases, with 18 bases separating them. CDR3: CASSTGTRKTTDTQYF. The CDR3 nucleotides are TGCGCCAGCAGCACGGGGACACGCAAAACTACAGATACGCAGTATTTT.

This clone was found many times. The chain joins TRBV5-1 to TRBJ2-5; TRBD2 is a possible D gene (5 bases). The CDR3 has 15 residues. The V gene's germline CDR1 is SGHRS and CDR2 YFSETQ. Deletions cut 0 bases from V and 5 bases from J, with 14 bases between. The CDR3 coding sequence is TGCGCCAGCAGCTTGGCCGACCGGGATTTGGAGACCCAGTACTTC. The encoded protein is CASSLADRDLETQYF.